The 15 T cell receptor beta chains below all came from one sample that was sequenced in a study of Graves' ophthalmopathy and Graves' hyperthyroidism. RNA transcripts served as template for amplifying TCR beta CDR3 sequences. First-round RT-PCR employed HTBI primers, with a second-round multiplex PCR after it. A single record per CDR3 protein comes from TCRdb applying MiXCR to the multiplex PCR reads. The repertoire holds about 500,000 distinct CDR3 sequences, around 15% seen once, with about a tenth in the top ten. The sequencing sample was made of blood. These receptors were taken from a woman in her thirties with Graves' ophthalmopathy.

In this sample, this clonotype turned up a few times. CDR3 region: CAWSRSPNQPQHF. Written as DNA, the CDR3 is TGTGCCTGGAGTCGCAGCCCCAATCAGCCCCAGCATTTT. V is TRBV30 and J is TRBJ1-5; no firm D call. Per the germline V gene, CDR1 is GTSNPN and CDR2 is SVGIG (reference sequence). There are 13 residues in the CDR3. V dropped 2 bases and J dropped 3 bases, with 8 bases sitting between them.

The chain has TRBV4-1 and TRBJ2-5; D perhaps matches TRBD2 (6 bases). V dropped 1 base and J dropped 0 bases, with 12 bases sitting between them. CDR3 length equals 16 residues. Germline V gene sequence: CDR1 MGHRA, CDR2 YSYEKL. CDR3 residues: CASSQVGTQYQETQYF. CDR3 nucleotide sequence: TGCGCCAGCAGCCAAGTGGGGACTCAGTACCAAGAGACCCAGTACTTC.

The rearrangement links TRBV28 to TRBJ2-7; D ambiguous. Trimming cost V 6 bases and J 6 bases, with 12 bases left between them. The germline CDR1 and CDR2 sequences are MDHEN and SYDVKM. The CDR3 covers 12 residues. CDR3 bases: TGTGCCAGCAGCCCCTCTGGGCTCGAGCAGTACTTC. Translation gives CASSPSGLEQYF.

This clonotype came up many times. The chain couples TRBV10-3 to TRBJ2-5, with 8 bases identical to TRBD1. This CDR3 contains 14 residues. Germline trimming cut 10 bases from V and 5 bases from J; bases unmatched to any gene: 12. CDR1 ENHRY and CDR2 SYGVKD come from the germline V gene. The CDR3 sequence: CATGQGQPSETQYF. The CDR3 DNA reads as TGTGCCACAGGACAGGGCCAACCTTCGGAGACCCAGTACTTC.

This clonotype was seen ten or more times. The J gene is TRBJ1-2, the V gene TRBV11-2; D not certain. The CDR3 length is 19 residues. The V gene lost 5 bases and the J gene lost 8 bases, with 33 bases spanning the gap. Germline CDR1 SGHAT, CDR2 FQNNGV. In DNA, the CDR3 is TGTGCCAGCAGCCCAAGCGACACGGAAGATGTGCTATTCGGGCGGGGCTACACCTTC. Encoded protein: CASSPSDTEDVLFGRGYTF.

This clonotype occurred many times. The rearrangement links TRBV19 to TRBJ1-1; the match to TRBD1 covers 11 bases. V gave up 6 bases and J gave up 1 base; unmatched junction bases: 4. CDR1 and CDR2 (germline): LNHDA, SQIVND (reference sequence). This CDR3 has 15 residues. As DNA, the CDR3 is TGTGCCAGTAGGAGGACAGGGGGCACGAACACTGAAGCTTTCTTT. This encodes CASRRTGGTNTEAFF.

The V call is TRBV4-1, the J call TRBJ2-7; D tentatively reads TRBD1 or TRBD2 (5 bases each). Trimming left V 1 base short and J 3 bases short, with 10 bases between. CDR1 is MGHRA and CDR2 is YSYEKL in the germline V gene. The CDR3 runs 14 residues. CDR3 loop: CASSQAGRNYEQYF. The DNA for the CDR3 is TGCGCCAGCAGCCAAGCAGGGAGAAACTACGAGCAGTACTTC.

This clonotype appeared many times. The chain joins TRBV7-8 to TRBJ2-5; no reliable D call. Per germline, CDR1 SGHVS and CDR2 FQNEAQ. V was pared by 3 bases and J by 5 bases, with 13 bases between. This CDR3 has 14 residues. CDR3 nucleotide sequence: TGTGCCAGCAGCTTCGGTCCATTCGGGGAGACCCAGTACTTC. It translates to CASSFGPFGETQYF. Filled out from reference TRBV7-8 and TRBJ2-5, the complete variable domain reads GAGVSQSPRYKVAKRGQDVALRCDPISGHVSLFWYQQALGQGPEFLTYFQNEAQLDKSGLPSDRFFAERPEGSVSTLKIQRTQQEDSAVYLCASSFGPFGETQYFGPGTRLLVL.

This clonotype has ten or more counts. The chain employs TRBV13 and TRBJ1-2; 7 bases are a match to TRBD1. From germline, CDR1 is PRHDT and CDR2 FYEKMQ (reference sequence). This CDR3 has 17 residues. Germline trimming cut 5 bases from V and 5 bases from J; bases unmatched to any gene: 17. For the CDR3, the DNA is TGTGCCAGCAGCCTCGCCGGGACAGCTCACGGGGATTATGGCTACACCTTC. Encoded protein: CASSLAGTAHGDYGYTF.

This clonotype was found a few times. The chain employs TRBV5-1 and TRBJ1-1, with 7 nucleotides matching TRBD1. The CDR3 is 15 amino acids. CDR1 SGHRS and CDR2 YFSETQ come from the germline V gene. The trim removed 4 bases at V and 4 bases at J, leaving 10 bases unmatched. CDR3 sequence: CASSPGTALGTEAFF. CDR3 coding DNA: TGCGCCAGCAGCCCCGGGACAGCTTTAGGCACTGAAGCTTTCTTT. The full variable domain, completed using reference TRBV5-1 and TRBJ1-1, is KAGVTQTPRYLIKTRGQQVTLSCSPISGHRSVSWYQQTPGQGLQFLFEYFSETQRNKGNFPGRFSGRQFSNSRSEMNVSTLELGDSALYLCASSPGTALGTEAFFGQGTRLTVV.

This clonotype appeared many times. The V and J genes are TRBV28 and TRBJ2-7; D not resolved. Germline V CDR1 and CDR2: MDHEN, SYDVKM. Trimming left V 6 bases short and J 1 base short, with 16 bases between. The CDR3 spans 15 residues. CDR3 protein: CASRLLRNPSYEQYF. Written as DNA, the CDR3 is TGTGCCAGCAGGCTGTTAAGAAACCCATCCTACGAGCAGTACTTC.

In its sample, this clonotype was seen many times. V is TRBV28 and J is TRBJ1-5; 7 nucleotides line up with TRBD1. The germline gives CDR1 MDHEN, CDR2 SYDVKM. The junction had 9 bases not matched to a gene; V was cut back by 5 bases and J by 5 bases. The length of the CDR3 is 15 residues. This chain's CDR3 is CASSPDRVPHQPQHF. In DNA, the CDR3 is TGTGCCAGCAGTCCCGACAGGGTACCTCATCAGCCCCAGCATTTT.

This clonotype was counted at least ten times. The V and J genes are TRBV6-2 or TRBV6-3 and TRBJ1-2, with D perhaps TRBD1 (5 bases). Trimming took off 7 bases at V and 7 bases at J, with 13 bases between the two ends. Germline CDR1 reads MNHEY; CDR2 reads SVGEGT. The CDR3 has 12 residues. The CDR3 reads CASTQDGGGYTF. CDR3 bases: TGTGCCAGCACCCAGGACGGGGGTGGCTACACCTTC.

Many counts were recorded for this clonotype. The rearrangement links TRBV7-2 to TRBJ2-6; no definite D call. CDR3 length: 15 residues. Germline values: CDR1 SGHTA, CDR2 FQGNSA. V was pared by 5 bases and J by 0 bases, with 8 bases between. The CDR3 DNA reads as TGTGCCAGCAGCCACGATCACTCTGGGGCCAACGTCCTGACTTTC. This encodes CASSHDHSGANVLTF.

This clonotype was seen at least ten times. The V and J genes are TRBV6-2 or TRBV6-3 and TRBJ1-5; no clear D. V lost 0 bases and J lost 2, with 11 bases in between. Germline CDR1 MNHEY, CDR2 SVGEGT. The CDR3 contains 16 residues. This CDR3 is CASSYSLGRGNQPQHF. CDR3 DNA sequence: TGTGCCAGCAGTTACTCGTTAGGCCGGGGCAATCAGCCCCAGCATTTT.